These 25 T cell receptor beta chains were all obtained from the same sample, sequenced in a study of T cells in Graves' hyperthyroidism and ophthalmopathy (dated by TCRdb to between 2018 and 2020). The protocol used for the library was multiplex PCR. For sequencing, an Illumina HiSeq 2000 was employed. The TCR beta CDR3 regions were amplified from RNA transcripts. The first round of RT-PCR for the TCR CDR3 was performed with the HTBI primer set and the Qiagen OneStep RT-PCR kit. TCRdb applied fastp at Q25 and MiXCR to the public reads, then kept only in-frame beta chains. Each record represents a unique CDR3 protein, reported with the most common genes and DNA among its rows. Present in this sample are hundreds of thousands of distinct CDR3 sequences, roughly 15% of which were seen just once. The ten largest clones represent around 13% of the sample. What was sequenced was blood. These receptor sequences come from a young man with Graves' ophthalmopathy.

Note on this clonotype: A much larger clone differs by one base, so this may be a read error. This chain joins TRBV9 and TRBJ2-3; TRBD2 aligns across 8 bases. Germline-derived CDR1 and CDR2 are SGDLS and YYNGEE. The CDR3 runs 15 residues. CDR3 amino acids: CASSVRGGTADTQCF. The CDR3 nucleotides read TGTGCCAGCAGCGTCCGGGGGGGTACAGCGGATACGCAGTGTTTT.

This chain links TRBV29-1 with TRBJ2-1; 16 bases match TRBD2. CDR3 length equals 17 residues. Germline V gene lookup returns CDR1 SQVTM and CDR2 ANQGSEA. The trim removed 4 bases at V and 1 base at J, leaving 4 bases unmatched. The CDR3 bases are TGCAGCGTTGCCGGGACTAGCGGGGGGGCATCCTACAATGAGCAGTTCTTC. This translates into CSVAGTSGGASYNEQFF.

This clonotype was picked up a small number of times. The chain is built from TRBV9 and TRBJ2-3; TRBD2 is a possible D gene (5 bases). Germline V lookup: CDR1 SGDLS, CDR2 YYNGEE. The V and J ends lost 0 bases and 1 base respectively, with 9 bases between them. CDR3 length equals 15 residues. The CDR3 here is CASSVGGSGTDTQYF. Written as DNA, the CDR3 is TGTGCCAGCAGCGTAGGAGGTAGCGGCACAGATACGCAGTATTTT.

In its sample, this clonotype was seen many times. The chain employs TRBV18 and TRBJ1-1, with D unclear. Germline-derived CDR1 and CDR2 are KGHSH and LQKENI. CDR3 length: 15 amino acids. V lost 5 bases, J lost 4 bases, and 17 bases lay in between. The DNA for the CDR3 is TGTGCCAGCTCAGAGTCGGCGTTGGGCGTCACTGAAGCTTTCTTT. As protein: CASSESALGVTEAFF.

This chain connects TRBV5-1 to TRBJ2-1, with 7 bases lining up with TRBD1. Looked up from germline, CDR1 is SGHRS and CDR2 is YFSETQ. The CDR3 loop spans 15 amino acids. Losses at the gene ends were 4 bases for V and 7 bases for J; bases not matched to a gene: 11. As DNA, the CDR3 is TGCGCCAGCAGCCTATCGGGACAGAGAGTTAATGAGCAGTTCTTC. Its protein product is CASSLSGQRVNEQFF.

As for this clonotype: This may be a read error, as it is one base from a much larger clone. The rearrangement joins TRBV11-2 to TRBJ1-4, with a tentative D call TRBD1 (5 bases). The length of the CDR3 is 13 residues. V dropped 5 bases and J dropped 7 bases, with 11 bases sitting between them. Germline V lookup: CDR1 SGHAT, CDR2 FQNNGV. This chain's CDR3 is CASSVLGPEKLFF. CDR3 bases: TGTGCCAGCAGCGTACTGGGGCCTGAAAAACTGTTTTTT.

This clonotype was seen repeatedly, ten times or more. V gene TRBV20-1 combines with J gene TRBJ2-5; the match to TRBD2 covers 7 bases. Germline CDR1 DFQATT, CDR2 SNEGSKA (reference sequence). The CDR3 is made up of 15 amino acids. The ends lost 6 bases at V and 1 base at J; junction bases unmatched: 11. The DNA of the CDR3 is TGCAGTGCCAGACTGAGGAGGGAGGGCCAAGAGACCCAGTACTTC. Its translation: CSARLRREGQETQYF.

This chain links TRBV30 with TRBJ2-7; D is uncertain. The CDR3 loop spans 11 amino acids. Trimming stripped 4 bases from V and 4 bases from J, with 8 bases between. The germline V gene encodes CDR1 GTSNPN and CDR2 SVGIG (reference sequence). CDR3: CAWTPGYEQYF. The CDR3 region has the DNA TGTGCCTGGACCCCTGGTTACGAGCAGTACTTC.

This clonotype occurred many times. The chain joins TRBV20-1 to TRBJ2-7; 12 nucleotides align to TRBD2. Germline V gene sequence: CDR1 DFQATT, CDR2 SNEGSKA (reference sequence). The CDR3 length is 13 residues. The J segment lost 2 bases and the V segment lost 6 bases, leaving 2 bases of the junction unmatched. The DNA for the CDR3 is TGCAGTGCGCGGACTAGCGGGGCCTACGAGCAGTACTTC. It codes for CSARTSGAYEQYF.

V is TRBV14 and J is TRBJ2-4, with D unresolved. The CDR3 has 14 amino acids. Trimming removed 1 base at V and 3 bases at J, with 7 bases between. Germline values: CDR1 SGHDN, CDR2 FVKESK. CDR3 nucleotides: TGTGCCAGCAGCCAAGGGTTGGTCAAAAACATTCAGTACTTC. Amino acid sequence: CASSQGLVKNIQYF.

This clonotype showed up just a few times. The genes are TRBV7-9 and TRBJ1-5; TRBD1 agrees at 10 bases. The germline V gene has CDR1 SEHNR and CDR2 FQNEAQ (reference sequence). V shed 5 bases, J shed 2 bases, and the junction held 9 bases outside the gene matches. CDR3 length: 17 amino acids. Here the CDR3 DNA reads TGTGCCAGCAGCCCTTGGTCCGGGACAGGGGGCAATCAGCCCCAGCATTTT. Its translation is CASSPWSGTGGNQPQHF.

J is TRBJ2-1 and V is TRBV3-1; 8 bases align to TRBD2. The V gene's germline CDR1 is LGHDT and CDR2 YNNKEL (reference sequence). The CDR3 totals 14 residues. V trimming: 7 bases; J trimming: 6 bases; junction bases outside the gene matches: 8. Written as DNA, the CDR3 is TGTGCCAGCACCGGGAGGGGCGTATTCAATGAGCAGTTCTTC. As protein: CASTGRGVFNEQFF.

Ten or more counts support this clonotype. The chain couples TRBV15 to TRBJ2-5; D tentatively reads TRBD1 or TRBD2 (6 bases each). The CDR3 totals 14 residues. CDR1 and CDR2 from the germline V gene are LNHNV and YYDKDF (reference sequence). The germline V and J ends were trimmed by 2 bases and 2 bases, with 9 bases remaining between them. CDR3 in amino acids: CATSRRGEQETQYF. CDR3 nucleotides: TGTGCCACCAGCAGAAGGGGGGAACAAGAGACCCAGTACTTC.

This clonotype was counted at least ten times. J is TRBJ2-7 and V is TRBV20-1; unclear D gene. The CDR3 is 12 amino acids. V lost 1 base, J lost 3 bases, and 7 bases lay in between. The V gene's germline CDR1 is DFQATT and CDR2 SNEGSKA (reference sequence). This CDR3 reads CSARGSDYEQYF. CDR3 in DNA: TGCAGTGCTAGAGGTAGTGACTACGAGCAGTACTTC.

This clonotype was detected many times. This chain joins TRBV6-5 and TRBJ2-1; the D gene is possibly TRBD1 (6 bases). The CDR3 is 17 amino acids. Looked up from germline, CDR1 is MNHEY and CDR2 is SVGAGI. Trimming shortened V by 2 bases and J by 0 bases, and 14 bases separated the two germline ends. In DNA form, the CDR3 reads TGTGCCAGCAGTTACAAGGGGGTTTATAGCTCCTACAATGAGCAGTTCTTC. Amino acid sequence: CASSYKGVYSSYNEQFF.

This clonotype was recorded many times. This may stem from a read error, because a much larger clone lies one nucleotide away. CDR3 bases: TGTGCCAGCAGCTTAGAAGACGAGACCCAGTACTTC. This encodes CASSLEDETQYF. The chain uses TRBV11-2 and TRBJ2-5, with D uncertain. Per germline, CDR1 SGHAT and CDR2 FQNNGV. The CDR3 has 12 amino acids. V gave up 0 bases and J gave up 5 bases, with 4 bases separating them.

This clonotype has only a few counts. The chain employs TRBV19 and TRBJ2-7; 11 bases agree with TRBD2. CDR1 LNHDA and CDR2 SQIVND come from the germline V gene (reference sequence). The CDR3 extends over 16 amino acids. V gave up 5 bases and J gave up 2 bases; unmatched junction bases: 8. The CDR3 DNA sequence: TGTGCCAGTAGTGCGGCCGGGACTAGCGGAACCTACGAGCAGTACTTC. It codes for CASSAAGTSGTYEQYF.

This clonotype is a singleton in its sample. This sequence joins TRBV7-2 and TRBJ2-5; 15 bases map to TRBD2. This CDR3 spans 17 amino acids. With V trimmed by 5 bases and J by 1 base, 5 bases remained unmatched. Germline V gene lookup returns CDR1 SGHTA and CDR2 FQGNSA. The CDR3 region is CASSPGTSGGLQETQYF. CDR3 nucleotide sequence: TGTGCCAGCAGCCCCGGGACTAGCGGGGGGCTCCAAGAGACCCAGTACTTC. The full variable domain, with the rest looked up from reference TRBV7-2 and TRBJ2-5, is GAGVSQSPSNKVTEKGKDVELRCDPISGHTALYWYRQSLGQGLEFLIYFQGNSAPDKSGLPSDRFSAERTGGSVSTLTIQRTQQEDSAVYLCASSPGTSGGLQETQYFGPGTRLLVL.

The genes are TRBV5-8 and TRBJ1-1, with D possibly matching TRBD1 (5 bases). The V end was cut by 4 bases, the J end by 5 bases, with 18 bases between. The CDR3 covers 15 residues. The germline V gene has CDR1 SGHTS and CDR2 YDEGEE. The CDR3, as DNA: TGTGCCAGCAGCCCCGGGGGAGGGGTGATGACTGAAGCTTTCTTT. Translated, it gives CASSPGGGVMTEAFF.

The chain combines TRBV24-1 with TRBJ2-1; no definite D call. The CDR3 has 13 residues. Trimming left V 2 bases short and J 7 bases short, with 8 bases between. CDR1 KGHDR and CDR2 SFDVKD come from the germline V gene. As DNA, the CDR3 is TGTGCCACCAGTGATTGGACCGGGAATGAGCAGTTCTTC. Its protein product is CATSDWTGNEQFF.

This clonotype was seen more than once but under ten times. The V call is TRBV20-1, the J call TRBJ2-1; the D is unclear. Germline loops: CDR1 DFQATT, CDR2 SNEGSKA (reference sequence). The V end lost 3 bases, the J end lost 0 bases, and 6 bases lay between the germline ends. The CDR3 runs to 13 residues. The CDR3 spells CSARSYSYNEQFF. The CDR3 DNA is TGCAGTGCTAGGAGCTACTCCTACAATGAGCAGTTCTTC.

This chain connects TRBV25-1 to TRBJ2-1, with D perhaps assigned TRBD1 or TRBD2 (5 bases each). Germline CDR1 reads MGHDK; CDR2 reads SYGVNS. The V gene lost 0 bases and the J gene lost 12 bases, with 12 bases spanning the gap. This CDR3 comprises 13 residues. The CDR3 region is CASSEYRDGRQFF. CDR3 bases: TGTGCCAGCAGTGAATATAGGGACGGTCGGCAGTTCTTC.

The sample holds many counts of this clonotype. The V gene is TRBV7-3, the J gene TRBJ1-2; TRBD1 aligns across 8 bases. The CDR3 has 13 amino acids. Germline V gene lookup returns CDR1 SGHTA and CDR2 FQGTGA. V shed 5 bases, J shed 4 bases, and the junction held 3 bases outside the gene matches. CDR3 region: CASSRQGTYGYTF. CDR3 DNA: TGTGCCAGCAGCCGACAGGGGACCTATGGCTACACCTTC.

CDR3 in amino acids: CASSSDYQPHNEQFF. The CDR3 DNA reads as TGTGCCAGCAGCTCTGACTATCAACCTCACAATGAGCAGTTCTTC. The gene calls are TRBV5-8 and TRBJ2-1; maybe TRBD2 (5 bases). Germline-derived CDR1 and CDR2 are SGHTS and YDEGEE. Trimming removed 3 bases at V and 5 bases at J, with 15 bases between. The CDR3 consists of 15 residues.

Many counts were recorded for this clonotype. CDR3 coding DNA: TGTGCCAGCAGCCAGGACGAGTACGAGCAGTACTTC. This codes for CASSQDEYEQYF. The V gene is TRBV5-6, the J gene TRBJ2-7; D is unresolved. Trimming left V 4 bases short and J 4 bases short, with 9 bases between. The CDR3 runs 12 residues. Germline values: CDR1 SGHDT, CDR2 YYEEEE.